The 28 T cell receptor beta chains listed next were all sequenced from one sample in a study of shared clonotypes between healthy human individuals. The protocol was immunoSEQ multiplex PCR, while the TCRdb copy is restricted to in-frame clones and leaves out a portion. The sample records about 2.4 million clones, 80% to 95% being singletons. The sequenced sample was naive CD4+ T cells from PBMCs. Subset denoted: CD45RA+ positively selected. The receptors shown here come from a young man in good health. Some clones in this sample may be carry-over from other donors' samples.

The J gene is TRBJ1-3, the V gene TRBV7-9; 8 positions match TRBD1. Germline V gene lookup returns CDR1 SEHNR and CDR2 FQNEAQ (reference sequence). The CDR3 is made up of 17 amino acids. V lost 7 bases and J lost 1; bases outside the gene matches: 12. CDR3 protein: CASTRGSGGESGNTIYF. CDR3 sequence (DNA): TGTGCCAGCACTAGAGGGTCAGGGGGCGAATCTGGAAACACCATATATTTT.

The chain's CDR3 is CAISRTSMVDNEQFF. In DNA form, the CDR3 reads TGTGCCATCAGTAGAACTAGCATGGTTGACAATGAGCAGTTCTTC. The chain recombines TRBV10-3 with TRBJ2-1, with TRBD2 as a possible D gene (6 bases). Germline V gene lookup returns CDR1 ENHRY and CDR2 SYGVKD. The CDR3 consists of 15 residues. V was cut by 5 bases and J by 5 bases, with 16 bases left in between.

The table lists this clone with a few counts. This chain links TRBV9 with TRBJ1-1; D not certain. The CDR3 contains 13 residues. Trimming took 4 bases from V and 8 from J, leaving 15 bases between them. From germline, CDR1 is SGDLS and CDR2 YYNGEE. CDR3 coding DNA: TGTGCCAGCAGCTCCCGTGGGCCGGAGGAAGCTTTCTTT. This sequence encodes CASSSRGPEEAFF.

About this clone itself: The same CDR3 is also encoded by other DNA sequences in this sample. The gene calls are TRBV7-9 and TRBJ1-1; D is ambiguous. The CDR3 spans 13 residues. CDR1 SEHNR and CDR2 FQNEAQ come from the germline V gene (reference sequence). The V end lost 1 base, the J end lost 5 bases, and 8 bases lay between the germline ends. This CDR3 is CASSLVEGTEAFF. As DNA, the CDR3 is TGTGCCAGCAGCTTAGTTGAAGGAACTGAAGCTTTCTTT.

This chain joins TRBV5-6 and TRBJ2-7, with D perhaps being TRBD1 or TRBD2 (5 bases each). Trimming stripped 0 bases from V and 8 bases from J, with 12 bases between. CDR3 size: 13 residues. CDR1 is SGHDT, CDR2 YYEEEE, per germline. The CDR3 here is CASSLGGTHQQYF. Here the CDR3 DNA reads TGTGCCAGCAGCTTGGGAGGGACGCACCAGCAGTACTTC.

The rearrangement links TRBV19 to TRBJ1-5, with D tentatively TRBD1 (5 bases). The CDR3 runs 14 residues. V gave up 3 bases and J gave up 3 bases, with 9 bases separating them. The germline V gene has CDR1 LNHDA and CDR2 SQIVND (reference sequence). The CDR3 protein is CASSMSGYNQPQHF. In DNA form, the CDR3 reads TGTGCCAGTAGTATGTCAGGGTACAATCAGCCCCAGCATTTT.

The genes are TRBV19 and TRBJ2-7; D is uncertain. V gave up 6 bases and J gave up 2 bases, with 14 bases separating them. The CDR3 has 14 residues. Germline CDR1 and CDR2: LNHDA and SQIVND (reference sequence). DNA for the CDR3: TGTGCCAGTAGCCCAGTATTAGCAGCCTACGAGCAGTACTTC. It codes for CASSPVLAAYEQYF.

The chain links TRBV5-1 to TRBJ2-7, with D possibly being TRBD2 (6 bases). V was shortened by 4 bases and J by 3 bases, with 14 bases between the two germline ends. The CDR3 extends over 14 amino acids. Germline V gene sequence: CDR1 SGHRS, CDR2 YFSETQ. The CDR3 DNA follows: TGCGCCAGCAGCCCCAATCCGGGGGTCTACGAGCAGTACTTC. Translating it yields CASSPNPGVYEQYF.

As for this clone: Other nucleotide sequences from this sample produce the same CDR3. The V call is TRBV30, the J call TRBJ2-3; D might be TRBD2 (6 bases). V lost 0 bases to trimming and J lost 5 bases, with 9 bases between them. This CDR3 contains 13 residues. Per germline, CDR1 GTSNPN and CDR2 SVGIG (reference sequence). The CDR3 nucleotides read TGTGCCTGGAGTGTTGGGGGAGGAGATACGCAGTATTTT. Translating gives CAWSVGGGDTQYF.

The chain combines TRBV5-1 with TRBJ2-7; TRBD2 aligns across 10 bases. V lost 3 bases to trimming and J lost 2 bases; unmatched junction nucleotides: 8. Germline V gene data show CDR1 as SGHRS and CDR2 as YFSETQ. The CDR3 sequence is 16 residues long. The CDR3 spells CASSSIPGLAAYEQYF. Written as DNA, the CDR3 is TGCGCCAGCAGCTCGATTCCCGGACTAGCGGCCTACGAGCAGTACTTC. Based on the CDR3 plus reference TRBV5-1 and TRBJ2-7, the full variable domain is KAGVTQTPRYLIKTRGQQVTLSCSPISGHRSVSWYQQTPGQGLQFLFEYFSETQRNKGNFPGRFSGRQFSNSRSEMNVSTLELGDSALYLCASSSIPGLAAYEQYFGPGTRLTVT.

The rearrangement links TRBV5-1 to TRBJ2-3; 10 bases align to TRBD2. V was clipped by 4 bases and J by 3 bases; unmatched bases: 17. CDR1 and CDR2 from the germline V gene are SGHRS and YFSETQ. The CDR3 spans 19 residues. CDR3 DNA: TGCGCCAGCAGCCCGGGAAGCGGGAGGGCCGCTTGGCTAACAGATACGCAGTATTTT. This codes for CASSPGSGRAAWLTDTQYF.

The CDR3 DNA reads TGCGCCAGTGTCCTGGGACTAACTAGCACAGATACGCAGTATTTT. Amino acid sequence: CASVLGLTSTDTQYF. This chain links TRBV5-1 with TRBJ2-3; 7 nucleotides line up with TRBD2. The CDR3 has 15 amino acids. Trimming removed 8 bases from V and 0 bases from J; junction bases left unmatched: 9. Germline CDR1 and CDR2: SGHRS and YFSETQ.

Worth noting for this clone: Additional DNA sequences in this sample encode the identical CDR3. The chain recombines TRBV18 with TRBJ2-3, with 10 bases aligning to TRBD2. Germline assignment: CDR1 KGHSH and CDR2 LQKENI. Trimming cost V 2 bases and J 2 bases; bases outside gene matches: 1. This CDR3 region has 15 residues. The CDR3 here is CASSPGLAVTDTQYF. The CDR3 coding sequence is TGTGCCAGCTCACCAGGACTAGCGGTCACAGATACGCAGTATTTT.

The J gene is TRBJ2-7, the V gene TRBV9, with D perhaps matching TRBD1 (5 bases). V was cut by 2 bases and J by 8 bases, with 11 bases left in between. The CDR3 runs 12 residues. Germline loops: CDR1 SGDLS, CDR2 YYNGEE. Here the CDR3 reads CASSVELGQQYF. CDR3 DNA: TGTGCCAGCAGCGTCGAGTTGGGGCAGCAGTACTTC.

Regarding this clone: The same CDR3 arises from other DNA sequences in this sample as well. The genes are TRBV4-3 and TRBJ1-2; D might be TRBD1 (5 bases). Trimming took off 0 bases at V and 5 bases at J, with 7 bases between the two ends. The CDR3 covers 13 residues. Germline loops: CDR1 LGHNA, CDR2 YSLEER. The DNA for the CDR3 is TGCGCCAGCAGCCAAGATCGACAGTATGGCTACACCTTC. Encoded protein: CASSQDRQYGYTF.

This chain links TRBV19 with TRBJ2-5; possibly TRBD1 or TRBD2 for D (5 bases each). Trimming took off 5 bases at V and 2 bases at J, with 21 bases between the two ends. This CDR3 is built from 17 residues. Germline CDR1 reads LNHDA; CDR2 reads SQIVND (reference sequence). CDR3 DNA: TGTGCCAGTAGTCCCTCTTATTGGGACCCCGGGCAAGAGACCCAGTACTTC. It specifies CASSPSYWDPGQETQYF.

This clone was detected a few times. This sequence joins TRBV9 and TRBJ1-1; D uncertain. V lost 1 base to trimming and J lost 4 bases, with 8 bases between them. This CDR3 spans 13 amino acids. In germline, CDR1 is SGDLS, CDR2 YYNGEE. The CDR3 bases are TGTGCCAGCAGCGTATGGGAAAGCACTGAAGCTTTCTTT. This sequence encodes CASSVWESTEAFF.

The sample holds one count of this clone. CDR3 DNA sequence: TGTGCCAGCAGCGAGGTCCCCATGAACACTGAAGCTTTCTTT. This encodes CASSEVPMNTEAFF. The chain has TRBV9 and TRBJ1-1, with D uncertain. The V end lost 3 bases, the J end lost 0 bases, and 9 bases lay between the germline ends. Germline V CDR1 and CDR2: SGDLS, YYNGEE. The length of the CDR3 is 14 residues.

The V call is TRBV7-2, the J call TRBJ2-7; TRBD1 matches 9 bases. CDR3 length: 14 amino acids. The germline gives CDR1 SGHTA, CDR2 FQGNSA. V lost 6 bases to trimming and J lost 3 bases; unmatched junction nucleotides: 6. The CDR3 DNA reads TGTGCCAGCAGGTCGGGACAGGGCCTCTACGAGCAGTACTTC. Amino acids: CASRSGQGLYEQYF.

The DNA for the CDR3 is TGTGCCAGCAGGGCAGACAGGGGAGGAGAGACCCAGTACTTC. Encoded protein: CASRADRGGETQYF. This chain joins TRBV2 and TRBJ2-5; 8 nucleotides match TRBD1. Looked up from germline, CDR1 is SNHLY and CDR2 is FYNNEI. This CDR3 is 14 amino acids long. Trimming took 6 bases from V and 4 from J; bases not matched to a gene: 7.

The table lists this clone with a few counts. V usage is TRBV18 and J usage is TRBJ2-1; 7 bases map to TRBD1. CDR3 size: 17 residues. CDR1 and CDR2 from the germline V gene are KGHSH and LQKENI. J gave up 0 bases and V 2 bases, and 7 bases lay outside the gene matches. CDR3 sequence reads: CASSPTTGVSSYNEQFF. DNA for the CDR3: TGTGCCAGCTCACCAACTACAGGGGTCAGCTCCTACAATGAGCAGTTCTTC.

Turning to this clone: Different DNA sequences within this sample yield the same CDR3. This rearrangement joins TRBV5-1 to TRBJ2-7, with D perhaps given as TRBD1 or TRBD2 (5 bases each). Deletions cut 5 bases from V and 7 bases from J, with 13 bases between. The CDR3 sequence is 12 residues long. CDR1 is SGHRS, CDR2 YFSETQ, per germline. CDR3 DNA: TGCGCCAGCAGTATATTGGGACCGGAGCAGTACTTC. Its protein product is CASSILGPEQYF.

CDR3 protein: CASSLVDSYEQYF. In nucleotides, the CDR3 is TGTGCCAGCAGCTTAGTAGACAGCTACGAGCAGTACTTC. V usage is TRBV7-2 and J usage is TRBJ2-7, with D possibly being TRBD1 (5 bases). CDR3 size: 13 residues. CDR1 and CDR2 from the germline V gene are SGHTA and FQGNSA. Trimming stripped 1 base from V and 3 bases from J, with 7 bases between.

The chain links TRBV28 to TRBJ2-5; D remains unclear. Germline V lookup: CDR1 MDHEN, CDR2 SYDVKM. The V and J ends lost 5 bases and 4 bases respectively, with 14 bases between them. The CDR3 has 14 residues. This CDR3 is CASSTRLVSETQYF. DNA of the CDR3: TGTGCCAGCAGTACCCGGCTAGTTTCAGAGACCCAGTACTTC.

DNA of the CDR3: TGCGCCAGCAGCTTTATGGCGGGAGGGTACAACACCGGGGAGCTGTTTTTT. Its protein is CASSFMAGGYNTGELFF. The chain recombines TRBV5-1 with TRBJ2-2, with 9 bases lining up with TRBD2. This CDR3 has 17 residues. The trim removed 2 bases at V and 2 bases at J, leaving 7 bases unmatched. Germline-derived CDR1 and CDR2 are SGHRS and YFSETQ.

The chain couples TRBV5-1 to TRBJ2-2; 7 nucleotides line up with TRBD2. The CDR3 is 15 residues long. With 0 bases clipped from V and 8 bases from J, the junction kept 7 bases outside the gene matches. The V gene's germline CDR1 is SGHRS and CDR2 YFSETQ. The CDR3 loop reads CASSLVPREAGELFF. CDR3 nucleotides: TGCGCCAGCAGCTTGGTCCCCCGGGAGGCTGGGGAGCTGTTTTTT.

This rearrangement joins TRBV28 to TRBJ2-3; perhaps TRBD2 as D (6 bases). CDR3 length: 14 residues. Trimming cost V 4 bases and J 5 bases, with 13 bases left between them. Germline V gene data show CDR1 as MDHEN and CDR2 as SYDVKM. The CDR3 spells CASSYSRDGDTQYF. CDR3 sequence (DNA): TGTGCCAGCAGTTATTCGCGGGACGGAGATACGCAGTATTTT.

V usage is TRBV30 and J usage is TRBJ1-5; no clear D gene. This CDR3 region has 15 residues. Germline CDR1 GTSNPN, CDR2 SVGIG (reference sequence). The V gene lost 4 bases and the J gene lost 2 bases, with 15 bases spanning the gap. CDR3 amino acids: CAWTPIEGGNQPQHF. In nucleotides, the CDR3 is TGTGCCTGGACCCCAATAGAAGGAGGCAATCAGCCCCAGCATTTT.